This T cell receptor beta chain is drawn from a study of shared clonotypes between healthy human individuals. Study information: The study used three CD4 naive, three CD4 memory, two CD8 naive and one CD8 memory plate per donor.

The study ran the assay at deep level. The assay was immunoSEQ multiplex PCR, and TCRdb's table has in-frame clones only and misses some. The table lists about 2.1 million clones, about 92% of them singletons, with about 1.5% in the top ten. Note on this clone: The same CDR3 also results from other DNA sequences found in this sample.

As defined, naive CD8 cells were CD45RO-negative and positively selected for CCR7, with terminally differentiated effector memory CD45RA+ cells excluded. With 5 bases clipped from V and 5 bases from J, the junction kept 3 bases outside the gene matches. Looked up from germline, CDR1 is SEHNR and CDR2 is FQNEAQ (reference sequence). CDR3 length equals 12 residues. Sample: naive CD8+ T cells from PBMCs. The chain has TRBV7-9 and TRBJ2-7; 7 bases align to TRBD1. The receptor was isolated from a young man in good health. Some clones in this sample may be carry-over from other donors' samples. CDR3 coding DNA: TGTGCCAGCAGCCCGACAGGGAACGAGCAGTACTTC. This codes for CASSPTGNEQYF.